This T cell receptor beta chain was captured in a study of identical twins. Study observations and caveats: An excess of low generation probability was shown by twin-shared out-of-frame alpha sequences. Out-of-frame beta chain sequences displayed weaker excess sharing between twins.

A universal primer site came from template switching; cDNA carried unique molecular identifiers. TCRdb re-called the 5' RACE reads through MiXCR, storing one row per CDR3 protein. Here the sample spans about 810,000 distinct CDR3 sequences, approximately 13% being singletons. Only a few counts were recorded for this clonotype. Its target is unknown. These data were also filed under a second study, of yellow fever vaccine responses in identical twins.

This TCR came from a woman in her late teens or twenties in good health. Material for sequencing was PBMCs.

DNA of the CDR3: TGTGCCAGCAGCTTTGGATTCGGGGGGTATAATTCACCCCTCCACTTT. Amino acids: CASSFGFGGYNSPLHF. The chain employs TRBV5-5 and TRBJ1-6; D is possibly TRBD1 (5 bases). The CDR3 sequence is 16 residues long. Germline values: CDR1 SGHKS, CDR2 YYEKEE (reference sequence). V was trimmed by 2 bases and J by 4 bases, leaving 13 bases between them.